The following is a T cell receptor beta chain sequence with its context. Its antigen is unknown. TCRdb's copy holds only in-frame clones and misses some; the assay was immunoSEQ multiplex PCR. This sample has hundreds of thousands of clones, with roughly nine tenths found just once. Naive CD8 cells, CD45RO-negative and positively selected for CCR7, excluded terminally differentiated effector memory CD45RA+ cells. Those who donated were healthy HIV-negative adults, with no recent acute infections or vaccinations reported. Looked up from germline, CDR1 is LNHNV and CDR2 is YYDKDF (reference sequence). The CDR3 length is 14 residues. J gave up 5 bases and V 3 bases, and 3 bases lay outside the gene matches. The data were taken from a study of shared clonotypes between healthy human individuals. Study-wide results and caveats: An expected dependence of interdonor clonotype sharing on sequencing depth was noted.

The chain links TRBV15 to TRBJ2-2, with 7 bases identical to TRBD2. The sequence derives from a man aged 25 to 45 in good health. Sequenced sample: naive CD8+ T cells sorted from blood. CDR3 loop: CATSRWRGTGELFF. Here the CDR3 DNA reads TGTGCCACCAGCAGGTGGCGGGGGACCGGGGAGCTGTTTTTT. Full variable domain (rest looked up from reference TRBV15 and TRBJ2-2): DAMVIQNPRYQVTQFGKPVTLSCSQTLNHNVMYWYQQKSSQAPKLLFHYYDKDFNNEADTPDNFQSRRPNTSFCFLDIRSPGLGDTAMYLCATSRWRGTGELFFGEGSRLTVL.